This TCR beta chain was observed in a study of CD8 T cells in Susac syndrome. Turning to the study itself: When blood was drawn, the patients with Susac syndrome were therapy-naive, on corticosteroids, or on intravenous immunoglobulin alone.

The RNA, roughly 0.5 to 1 ug, was put through reverse transcription using random hexamers. The amplification used immunoSEQ multiplex PCR on TCR beta CDR3; it spanned 54 Vbeta and 13 Jbeta. TCRdb recomputed calls from the immunoSEQ multiplex PCR reads with MiXCR, one row per CDR3 protein. The repertoire holds some 170,000 distinct CDR3 sequences, with 85% to 95% as singletons. The germline V and J ends were trimmed by 5 bases and 3 bases, with 23 bases remaining between them. Germline CDR1 and CDR2: SGHVS and FQNEAQ. This CDR3 spans 18 amino acids. The source of this sequence is a human donor with Susac syndrome. This chain connects TRBV7-8 to TRBJ2-4; D possibly corresponds to TRBD1 (5 bases). Sequencing was carried out using CD4+ T cells from PBMCs. CDR3 protein: CASSRLLIQGRGKNIQYF. The CDR3 coding sequence is TGTGCCAGCAGCCGGCTACTCATTCAGGGTCGTGGCAAAAACATTCAGTACTTC.